These T cell receptor beta chains were read from a single sample in a study of prognosis after radiotherapy for stage I lung cancer. TCRdb fed the multiplex PCR reads into MiXCR, producing one record per CDR3 protein. The sample yields fewer than 40,000 distinct CDR3 sequences, around 30% seen once. The specimen comprised PBMCs, sampled before or after stereotactic body radiation therapy (not recorded which). These TCRs come from a donor over 45 with non-small cell lung cancer. Each CDR3 is given with its conserved first and last residue. The D gene is left open where the match is weak. Where a row states a size, it is once, few, many or the class of an expanded clone; other rows omit it.

CDR3 length	D gene	V gene	clone size	J gene	CDR3 protein	CDR3 DNA
15	NA	TRBV7-8	many	TRBJ1-2	CASSLAPRQDYGYTF	TGTGCCAGCAGCTTAGCCCCAAGGCAGGACTATGGCTACACCTTC
14	NA	TRBV6-5	NA	TRBJ1-1	CASSYYSRDGEAFF	TGTGCCAGCAGTTACTACTCCCGGGACGGAGAAGCTTTCTTT
14	TRBD2	TRBV14	NA	TRBJ2-7	CASILTSAIYEQYF	TGTGCCAGCATCTTGACTAGCGCGATCTACGAGCAGTACTTC
15	TRBD1	TRBV6-2/TRBV6-3	once	TRBJ2-2	CASSPWTGHGGELFF	TGTGCCAGCAGTCCCTGGACAGGGCACGGTGGGGAGCTGTTTTTT
12	NA	TRBV27	NA	TRBJ2-7	CASSLFGNEQYF	TGTGCCAGCAGTTTATTTGGGAACGAGCAGTACTTC
15	TRBD2	TRBV7-7	NA	TRBJ2-1	CASSPGLAGDNEQFF	TGTGCTAGCAGCCCGGGACTAGCGGGCGACAATGAGCAGTTCTTC
17	NA	TRBV24-1	NA	TRBJ1-4	CATSAPQIRKRREKLFF	TGTGCCACCAGTGCCCCCCAAATCAGGAAGCGCCGTGAAAAACTGTTTTTT
15	TRBD1	TRBV19	many	TRBJ2-7	CASSIGRTGSYEQYF	TGTGCCAGTAGTATAGGGCGGACAGGCTCCTACGAGCAGTACTTC
18	TRBD2	TRBV6-1	many	TRBJ2-5	CASSVMQRGAGGLKTQYF	TGTGCCAGCAGTGTAATGCAGCGGGGGGCCGGGGGCCTGAAGACCCAGTACTTC
15	TRBD2	TRBV18	NA	TRBJ2-5	CASSIESGRGETQYF	TGTGCCAGCTCAATCGAGAGCGGGAGAGGGGAGACCCAGTACTTC
15	NA	TRBV7-9	many	TRBJ2-2	CASSLVAGWSGELFF	TGTGCCAGCAGCTTAGTTGCAGGGTGGTCCGGGGAGCTGTTTTTT
13	TRBD2	TRBV7-9	many	TRBJ2-7	CACQSGMSYEQYF	TGTGCCTGTCAAAGCGGGATGTCCTACGAGCAGTACTTC
15	NA	TRBV6-1	NA	TRBJ2-3	CASSEEDGGTGSQYF	TGTGCCAGCAGTGAAGAAGACGGCGGGACGGGATCGCAGTATTTT
17	TRBD1	TRBV11-2	NA	TRBJ1-1	CASSSYGTGRMNTEAFF	TGTGCCAGCAGCTCCTATGGGACAGGGAGAATGAACACTGAAGCTTTCTTT
15	TRBD2	TRBV6-1	medium-sized	TRBJ2-3	CASSDPSGNTDTQYF	TGTGCCAGCAGTGATCCTAGCGGGAATACAGATACGCAGTATTTT
14	NA	TRBV3-1	many	TRBJ2-7	CASSQRGGPYEQYF	TGTGCCAGCAGCCAAAGGGGGGGCCCTTACGAGCAGTACTTC
12	NA	TRBV6-1	medium-sized	TRBJ2-7	CASSAWGNEQYF	TGTGCCAGCAGTGCCTGGGGGAACGAGCAGTACTTC
14	NA	TRBV30	many	TRBJ1-2	CAWTTPGAFYGYTF	TGTGCCTGGACCACCCCGGGGGCCTTCTATGGCTACACCTTC
15	NA	TRBV19	many	TRBJ1-1	CASSTVLTGNTEAFF	TGTGCCAGTAGTACTGTCTTGACAGGGAACACTGAAGCTTTCTTT
13	NA	TRBV12-3/TRBV12-4	many	TRBJ2-1	CASSLRSYNEQFF	TGTGCCAGCAGTCTCCGCTCCTACAATGAGCAGTTCTTC
16	NA	TRBV5-1	NA	TRBJ2-3	CAGTALKGGGTDTQYF	TGCGCCGGCACGGCCCTGAAAGGGGGAGGAACAGATACGCAGTATTTT
14	TRBD1	TRBV5-1	NA	TRBJ2-5	CASSFLDRQETQYF	TGCGCCAGTTCTTTTCTGGACAGGCAAGAGACCCAGTACTTC
16	NA	TRBV4-2	many	TRBJ1-3	CASSQPPGGSGNTIYF	TGTGCCAGCAGCCAACCCCCGGGGGGCTCTGGAAACACCATATATTTT
13	NA	TRBV27	NA	TRBJ2-2	CASRTWGTGELFF	TGTGCCAGTAGGACATGGGGGACCGGGGAGCTTTTTTTT
18	TRBD2	TRBV24-1	many	TRBJ2-2	CATSDLGASGSNTGELFF	TGTGCCACCAGTGATTTGGGGGCTAGCGGGTCGAACACCGGGGAGCTGTTTTTT
16	NA	TRBV7-2	NA	TRBJ1-1	CASSLVWSWAGTEAFF	TGTGCCAGCAGCTTAGTCTGGTCGTGGGCCGGCACTGAAGCTTTCTTT
14	TRBD1	TRBV29-1	many	TRBJ2-3	CSSQGQVGADTQYF	TGCAGCTCTCAGGGACAGGTTGGGGCAGATACGCAGTATTTT